Below, 6 T cell receptor beta chains from the same sample are listed, as sequenced in a study of response to subunit inactivated influenza vaccine. TCRdb ran MiXCR on the RT-PCR reads and lists one entry per CDR3 protein. The data show fewer than 600,000 distinct CDR3 sequences, 7.2% seen once. The sequencing used PBMCs from blood, collected around 25 months after vaccination. All receptors come from a man aged 50 to 75 who received an inactivated influenza vaccine.

This clonotype was seen ten or more times. The CDR3 DNA follows: TGTGCCAGCAGCTTTGAGGCAGGGAGGACCTACGAGCAGTACTTC. Amino acid sequence: CASSFEAGRTYEQYF. V and J are TRBV5-5 and TRBJ2-7, with D possibly matching TRBD2 (6 bases). The CDR3 has 15 amino acids. V lost 2 bases and J 2 bases, leaving 14 bases between the germline ends. Germline-derived CDR1 and CDR2 are SGHKS and YYEKEE (reference sequence).

CDR3 in amino acids: CSAPGTSGPRARTQYF. The CDR3 coding sequence is TGCAGTGCTCCCGGGACTAGCGGGCCCAGGGCTCGGACCCAGTACTTC. The gene calls are TRBV20-1 and TRBJ2-5; 12 nucleotides align to TRBD2. Germline lookup yields CDR1 DFQATT and CDR2 SNEGSKA (reference sequence). V shed 5 bases, J shed 7 bases, and the junction held 14 bases outside the gene matches. The CDR3 has 16 amino acids.

Details on this clonotype: This may arise from a read error, as a much more abundant clone is one base away. The J gene is TRBJ1-4, the V gene TRBV5-1; 7 nucleotides line up with TRBD1. The V gene's germline CDR1 is SGHRS and CDR2 YFSETQ. V lost 4 bases, J lost 10 bases, and 13 bases stayed unmatched. The CDR3 loop spans 15 amino acids. The CDR3 sequence: CASSRGTEGLRKLFF. The DNA for the CDR3 is TGCGCCAGCAGCCGTGGGACAGAGGGATTGAGAAAACTGTTTTTT.

This clonotype was detected many times. The chain carries TRBV29-1 and TRBJ2-7; D is ambiguous. This CDR3 is 12 amino acids long. The V end was cut by 3 bases, the J end by 7 bases, with 13 bases between. The germline CDR1 and CDR2 sequences are SQVTM and ANQGSEA. DNA of the CDR3: TGCAGCGTTGAGCGGTCTTTGGGGGAGCAGTACTTC. Its protein product is CSVERSLGEQYF.

The J gene is TRBJ2-1, the V gene TRBV20-1; D is perhaps TRBD1 (6 bases). The CDR3 length is 13 residues. CDR1 and CDR2 (germline): DFQATT, SNEGSKA (reference sequence). The V end was cut by 3 bases, the J end by 4 bases, with 10 bases between. CDR3 amino acids: CSASQGIYNEQFF. The CDR3 bases are TGCAGTGCTAGCCAGGGGATTTACAATGAGCAGTTCTTC.

This clonotype was counted many times. The genes are TRBV6-2 or TRBV6-3 and TRBJ1-1; D is unclear. With 6 bases removed from V and 6 bases from J, the gap between germline ends came to 8 bases. CDR3 length equals 11 residues. Germline V gene sequence: CDR1 MNHEY, CDR2 SVGEGT. DNA of the CDR3: TGTGCCAGCAGCCACGGGTCTGAAGCTTTCTTT. Protein sequence: CASSHGSEAFF.